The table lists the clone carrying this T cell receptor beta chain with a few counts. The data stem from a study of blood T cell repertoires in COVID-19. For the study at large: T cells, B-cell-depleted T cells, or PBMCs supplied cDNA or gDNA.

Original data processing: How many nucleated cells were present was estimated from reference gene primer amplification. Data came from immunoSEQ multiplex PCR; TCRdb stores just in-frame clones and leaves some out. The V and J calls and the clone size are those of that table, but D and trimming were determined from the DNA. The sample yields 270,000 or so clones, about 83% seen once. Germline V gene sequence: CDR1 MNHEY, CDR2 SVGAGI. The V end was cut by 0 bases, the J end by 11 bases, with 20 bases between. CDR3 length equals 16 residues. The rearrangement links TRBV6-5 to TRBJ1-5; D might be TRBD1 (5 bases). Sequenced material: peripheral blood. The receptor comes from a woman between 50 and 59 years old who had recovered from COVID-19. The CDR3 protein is CASSYSKGQSLGSQHF. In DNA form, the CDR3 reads TGTGCCAGCAGTTACTCTAAGGGGCAGAGTCTAGGATCCCAGCATTTT.